Shown below are 13 T cell receptor beta chains from a single sample sequenced in a study of cytomegalovirus exposure and HLA in healthy donors. The PCR made use of 60 Vbeta and 13 Jbeta primers. Sequenced by immunoSEQ multiplex PCR; TCRdb stores in-frame clones only, minus some. The repertoire holds around 61,000 clones, with about two thirds as singletons. The sample comprised PBMCs. The source of these receptors is a man in his forties or fifties in good health and CMV-seropositive.

This sequence joins TRBV6-6 and TRBJ1-5; D is unresolved. The CDR3 totals 12 residues. With 7 bases removed from V and 4 bases from J, the gap between germline ends came to 8 bases. Germline V CDR1 and CDR2: MNHNY, SVGAGI (reference sequence). For the CDR3, the DNA is TGTGCCAGCAACTTTTGGAATCAGCCCCAGCATTTT. Translation gives CASNFWNQPQHF.

V usage is TRBV5-6 and J usage is TRBJ2-3; TRBD2 matches 11 bases. Per germline, CDR1 SGHDT and CDR2 YYEEEE. The trim removed 4 bases at V and 2 bases at J, leaving 9 bases unmatched. This CDR3 comprises 17 residues. CDR3 DNA: TGTGCCAGCAGCCATCAAATAGCGGGAGGGCCCACAGATACGCAGTATTTT. Residues: CASSHQIAGGPTDTQYF.

The gene calls are TRBV28 and TRBJ2-7, with D hard to call. V was cut by 5 bases and J by 4 bases, with 9 bases left in between. Germline V CDR1 and CDR2: MDHEN, SYDVKM. CDR3 length: 12 amino acids. The CDR3, as DNA: TGTGCCAGCAGTGCATACACGTACGAGCAGTACTTC. As protein: CASSAYTYEQYF.

The chain uses TRBV18 and TRBJ2-5, with 8 bases lining up with TRBD1. CDR1 KGHSH and CDR2 LQKENI come from the germline V gene. Trimming took 3 bases from V and 4 from J; bases not matched to a gene: 7. The CDR3 is made up of 15 amino acids. CDR3 residues: CASSPKGTGRETQYF. The CDR3 DNA reads as TGTGCCAGCTCACCTAAGGGGACAGGAAGAGAGACCCAGTACTTC.

The rearrangement links TRBV4-1 to TRBJ2-1, with D unresolved. Trimming took 4 bases from V and 0 from J, leaving 7 bases between them. CDR1 and CDR2 from the germline V gene are MGHRA and YSYEKL. The CDR3 is 14 amino acids. CDR3 protein: CASSPTRSYNEQFF. The CDR3 nucleotides read TGCGCCAGCAGCCCAACTCGCTCCTACAATGAGCAGTTCTTC.

The CDR3 nucleotides read TGTGCCTGGAGTGTACGACTAGCGGGAGTCTACGAGCAGTACTTC. This translates into CAWSVRLAGVYEQYF. This chain joins TRBV30 and TRBJ2-7, with 12 nucleotides matching TRBD2. Unmatched junction bases numbered 3, after V lost 0 bases and J lost 3 bases. This CDR3 comprises 15 residues. The germline V gene has CDR1 GTSNPN and CDR2 SVGIG (reference sequence).

This clone was detected once. This chain joins TRBV6-5 and TRBJ1-5; 7 positions match TRBD1. CDR1 is MNHEY and CDR2 is SVGAGI in the germline V gene. V lost 2 bases to trimming and J lost 6 bases; unmatched junction nucleotides: 4. The CDR3 sequence is 14 residues long. The CDR3, as DNA: TGTGCCAGCAGTTACAGAGGGGGCCGTCAGCCCCAGCATTTT. It translates to CASSYRGGRQPQHF.

This chain links TRBV12-5 with TRBJ2-5, with a weak D call TRBD2 (6 bases). Germline V gene data show CDR1 as LGHNT and CDR2 as FRNRAP. The ends were cut back, 6 bases at V and 3 bases at J, with 11 bases in the middle. The CDR3 covers 13 residues. CDR3 amino acids: CASGPRREETQYF. Here the CDR3 DNA reads TGTGCTAGTGGACCCAGGAGGGAAGAGACCCAGTACTTC.

The rearrangement uses TRBV6-5 and TRBJ1-6; TRBD1 is a possible D gene (5 bases). This CDR3 comprises 14 residues. Deletions cut 7 bases from V and 8 bases from J, with 15 bases between. Germline V gene data show CDR1 as MNHEY and CDR2 as SVGAGI. CDR3: CASKRQGVDSPLHF. The CDR3 DNA is TGTGCCAGCAAGCGTCAGGGCGTGGATTCACCCCTCCACTTT.

The chain recombines TRBV29-1 with TRBJ1-5; D perhaps matches TRBD1 (5 bases). Trimming removed 8 bases at V and 5 bases at J, with 13 bases between. The CDR3 loop spans 12 amino acids. Germline lookup yields CDR1 SQVTM and CDR2 ANQGSEA. CDR3 region: CSTQEIDQPQHF. CDR3 in DNA: TGCAGCACACAGGAGATAGATCAGCCCCAGCATTTT.

The chain has TRBV10-2 and TRBJ2-3; 10 bases agree with TRBD2. With 2 bases clipped from V and 0 bases from J, the junction kept 8 bases outside the gene matches. This CDR3 contains 18 residues. Germline lookup yields CDR1 WSHSY and CDR2 SAAADI. The CDR3: CASSEVTLAGTSTDTQYF. The CDR3 DNA sequence: TGCGCCAGCAGTGAGGTTACACTAGCGGGAACTAGCACAGATACGCAGTATTTT.

This rearrangement joins TRBV28 to TRBJ1-1; D uncertain. The CDR3 contains 17 residues. Germline V gives CDR1 MDHEN, CDR2 SYDVKM. Trimming took 4 bases from V and 1 from J, leaving 19 bases between them. CDR3 nucleotides: TGTGCCAGCAGTTCCCCGCTTGGGTGGGCCCGGAACACTGAAGCTTTCTTT. Its protein product is CASSSPLGWARNTEAFF.

The V call is TRBV2, the J call TRBJ1-4; TRBD1 matches 9 bases. Trimming took 4 bases from V and 5 from J; bases not matched to a gene: 2. The germline gives CDR1 SNHLY, CDR2 FYNNEI. The CDR3 length is 14 residues. For the CDR3, the DNA is TGTGCCAGCAGTGTGGGACAGGGAAATGAAAAACTGTTTTTT. The encoded protein is CASSVGQGNEKLFF.